The subject of this entry is one TCR beta chain. A library of TCRbeta sequences, prepared with unique molecular identifiers, was generated. MiXCR, run by TCRdb on the PCR reads, gives a single entry per CDR3 protein. The data hold 500,000 to 600,000 distinct CDR3 sequences, with about 33% observed a single time. The data originate from a study of T-cell reconstitution after alpha-beta-depleted transplantation in children. Germline loops: CDR1 SQVTM, CDR2 ANQGSEA. Trimming cost V 7 bases and J 9 bases; bases outside gene matches: 9. CDR3 size: 12 residues. This receptor was obtained from a human donor who donated a stem cell graft to a child with aplastic anemia. This chain connects TRBV29-1 to TRBJ2-1; 7 nucleotides agree with TRBD2. The specimen comprised PBMCs from the stem cell graft donor, sampled from the stem cell graft. The CDR3: CSGEEREAEQFF. CDR3 nucleotides: TGCAGCGGAGAAGAACGGGAGGCTGAGCAGTTCTTC.